Listed here is a single TCR beta chain. In this sample, this clonotype turned up a few times. Its antigen is still unknown. No clone much larger than this one lies a single base away; base qualities are absent. This specimen belongs to a study of T cells after yellow fever vaccination (dated by TCRdb to about 2019). A note on the overall study: The SMART-Seq v4 Ultra Low Input RNA kit was used to prepare libraries from fractions with low cell numbers. To track T-cell clones before and after primary and booster YFV17D yellow fever vaccination, bulk TCR alpha and beta repertoires were sequenced longitudinally. Two healthy male donors made up the cohort, one aged 18 to 30 years and the other aged 30 to 39 years. Blood samples were taken at several timepoints before and after primary and secondary immunization, and bulk PBMC replicates and cell subsets were isolated.

What the research found in general, with its limitations: Compared with the primary T-cell response, the secondary T-cell response was faster but weaker, reaching its peak on day 5 rather than on day 15. After the booster, most clones that had expanded after primary vaccination were detected again (around 95% of CD4 and roughly 86% of CD8), suggesting broad maintenance of memory. A small fraction of clonotypes appeared in both the CD4 and CD8 compartments, likely as a result of convergent recombination. Because only two donors were included in the study, the extent to which the findings can be generalized is limited. Computational filtering was needed because FACS-sorted repertoires could contain abundant contaminating clonotypes from the bulk population.

TCR cDNA was synthesized by 5'RACE template switching, through which a universal primer site and unique molecular identifiers were introduced. cDNA synthesis was primed from both the TCR alpha and TCR beta constant segments. Libraries were amplified in two PCR steps, with sample barcodes and sequencing adapters added in the second step. Sequencing of libraries was done on Illumina HiSeq 2500 (2x100 bp) or NovaSeq (2x150 bp). As for how the authors treated the data: MIGEC was used to demultiplex reads and collapse the reads into UMI consensus sequences, and MiXCR was used for V(D)J alignment. Vaccine-responding clonotypes were identified with edgeR using replicate PBMC samples, with FDR below 0.01 and a log2 fold change above 5 up to day 15 being required. CD4 or CD8 identity was assigned to each bulk clonotype according to whether the clonotype was present at higher abundance in the sequenced CD4 repertoire or the sequenced CD8 repertoire. TCRdb trimmed public reads at Q25 via fastp, called clones via MiXCR and kept in-frame beta chains. One record per CDR3 amino acid sequence lists the most common genes and DNA. The V and J calls, along with clone size, are taken from TCRdb and not from the paper's own processing. The sample includes around 600,000 distinct CDR3 sequences, with approximately 13% observed a single time. The top ten constitute about 16% of the sample.

Clipping removes 6 bases from V and 2 bases from J, with 10 as the unmatched junction base count. The germline V gene provides CDR1 KGHSH and CDR2 LQKENI. Counted from cysteine to phenylalanine, this CDR3 has 15 amino acids. Only the CDR3 part of the read is kept: 45 bases, read in frame from the first base. Per the publication, the treatment or condition label means: live attenuated yellow fever vaccine strain. At each blood-draw timepoint, two biological replicates of bulk PBMCs were obtained. A standard Ficoll-Paque protocol was used to isolate PBMCs from peripheral blood. TriZol was used to extract RNA from bulk PBMCs, CD4 and CD8 fractions, and dextramer-positive and dextramer-negative fractions.

This sequence originates from a man aged 25 to 45 who received the YFV17D yellow fever vaccine. In this chain, TRBV18 is recombined with TRBJ2-7, with TRBD1 identical over 7 junction bases. This sample comprised PBMCs, obtained on the day of the yellow fever booster vaccination. At the DNA level, the sequence is TGTGCCAGCTCTGATGCCGGGACAGAGCCCTACGAGCAGTACTTC. Its product reads: CASSDAGTEPYEQYF.